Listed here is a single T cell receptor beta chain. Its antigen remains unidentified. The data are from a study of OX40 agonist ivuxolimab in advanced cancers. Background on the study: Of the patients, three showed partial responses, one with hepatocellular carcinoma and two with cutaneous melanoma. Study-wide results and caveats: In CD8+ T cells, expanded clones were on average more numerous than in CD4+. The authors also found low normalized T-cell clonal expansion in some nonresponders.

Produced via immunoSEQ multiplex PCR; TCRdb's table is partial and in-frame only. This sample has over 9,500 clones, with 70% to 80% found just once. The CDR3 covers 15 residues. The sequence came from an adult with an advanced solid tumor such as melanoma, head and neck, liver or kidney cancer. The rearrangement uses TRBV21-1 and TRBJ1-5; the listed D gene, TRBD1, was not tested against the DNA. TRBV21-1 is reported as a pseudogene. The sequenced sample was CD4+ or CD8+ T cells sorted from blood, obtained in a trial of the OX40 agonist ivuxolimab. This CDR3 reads CASSPQGAGDQPQHF. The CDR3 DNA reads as TGTGCCAGCAGCCCACAGGGGGCTGGGGATCAGCCCCAGCATTTT.